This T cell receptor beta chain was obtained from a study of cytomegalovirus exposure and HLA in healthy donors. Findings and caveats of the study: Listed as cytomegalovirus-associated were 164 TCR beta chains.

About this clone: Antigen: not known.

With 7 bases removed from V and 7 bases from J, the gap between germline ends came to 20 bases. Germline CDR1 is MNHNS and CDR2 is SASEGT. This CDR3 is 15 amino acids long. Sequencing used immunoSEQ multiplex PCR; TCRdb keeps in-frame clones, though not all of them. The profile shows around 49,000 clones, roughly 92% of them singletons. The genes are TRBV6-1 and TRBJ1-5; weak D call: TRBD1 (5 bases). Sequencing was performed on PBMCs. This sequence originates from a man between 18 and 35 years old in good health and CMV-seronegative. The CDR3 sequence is CASTLGGAGWQPQHF. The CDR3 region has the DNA TGTGCCAGCACTCTAGGAGGGGCTGGTTGGCAGCCCCAGCATTTT.